The rows below give T cell receptor beta chains drawn from one sample of a study of cytomegalovirus exposure and HLA in healthy donors. Clones were sequenced by immunoSEQ multiplex PCR, and TCRdb holds only the in-frame ones, with some missing. The repertoire includes more than 140,000 clones, roughly 85% of them detected once, and roughly 0.7% sits in the top ten. Material for sequencing was PBMCs. All receptors derive from a male donor in good health and CMV-seronegative. The CDR3 runs from the conserved cysteine through the conserved F or W. Fields, in order: J gene, clone size, D gene, V gene, CDR3 protein, CDR3 DNA. The D gene is left open where the match is weak. Clone sizes are given selectively: once, few, many, or a class where the clone is expanded.

TRBJ1-2,.,TRBD1,TRBV5-5,CASTISAGQQYGYTF,TGTGCCAGCACCATTAGTGCGGGACAGCAGTATGGCTACACCTTC
TRBJ1-2,.,TRBD1,TRBV5-1,CASRPGQGAYGYTF,TGCGCCAGCAGGCCGGGACAGGGGGCCTATGGCTACACCTTC
TRBJ2-2,.,TRBD1,TRBV5-1,CASSLDYRGIGELFF,TGCGCCAGCAGCTTGGATTACAGGGGGATCGGGGAGCTGTTTTTT
TRBJ2-2,.,.,TRBV7-9,CSSSLNTGELFF,TGTTCCAGCAGCCTAAACACCGGGGAGCTGTTTTTT
TRBJ1-4,.,TRBD1,TRBV19,CASSMRGGGEKLFF,TGTGCCAGTAGTATGAGAGGGGGCGGTGAAAAACTGTTTTTT
TRBJ1-1,.,.,TRBV5-6,CASSWGPNIEAFF,TGTGCCAGCAGTTGGGGGCCTAACATTGAAGCTTTCTTT
TRBJ1-1,once,.,TRBV6-5,CASRGGYDTEAFF,TGTGCCAGCCGGGGAGGGTATGACACTGAAGCTTTCTTT
TRBJ1-4,.,TRBD1,TRBV15,CATSRGPGQGGEKLFF,TGTGCCACCAGCAGAGGACCGGGACAGGGGGGGGAAAAACTGTTTTTT
TRBJ1-5,.,.,TRBV4-1,CASSPPGWNQPQHF,TGCGCCAGCAGCCCCCCGGGTTGGAATCAGCCCCAGCATTTT
TRBJ1-3,.,TRBD1,TRBV11-3,CASSPSGGLSGNTIYF,TGTGCCAGCAGCCCATCAGGGGGTCTATCCGGAAACACCATATATTTT
TRBJ2-5,.,TRBD1,TRBV15,CATSRSRAGTGGQYF,TGTGCCACCAGCAGATCACGGGCAGGGACAGGAGGACAGTACTTC
TRBJ2-5,.,TRBD2,TRBV14,CASSPRTSGGQETQYF,TGTGCCAGCAGCCCACGGACTAGCGGGGGGCAAGAGACCCAGTACTTC
TRBJ1-4,.,TRBD1,TRBV30,CAWSGDRGSRNEKLFF,TGTGCCTGGAGTGGGGACAGGGGATCGAGGAATGAAAAACTGTTTTTT
TRBJ2-5,.,TRBD1,TRBV25-1,CASSGTGGPETQYF,TGTGCCAGCAGTGGAACAGGGGGCCCGGAGACCCAGTACTTC
TRBJ2-1,.,.,TRBV7-3,CASSLTRIDEQFF,TGTGCCAGCAGCTTAACCAGGATCGATGAGCAGTTCTTC
TRBJ2-5,.,.,TRBV7-9,CSSSRSTSGRETQYF,TGTTCCAGCAGCCGCTCGACTAGTGGTAGGGAGACCCAGTACTTC
TRBJ2-5,.,.,TRBV7-3,CASSPRAQETQYF,TGTGCCAGCAGCCCCCGCGCTCAAGAGACCCAGTACTTC
TRBJ1-2,.,.,TRBV6-5,CASSYSLGAPFRGYTF,TGTGCCAGCAGTTACTCGTTGGGGGCGCCCTTTCGTGGCTACACCTTC
TRBJ1-2,few,TRBD1,TRBV18,CASSPGQQANYGYTF,TGTGCCAGCTCACCGGGACAGCAAGCTAACTATGGCTACACCTTC
TRBJ1-5,.,.,TRBV7-8,CASSLVQGSQPQHF,TGTGCCAGCAGCTTAGTACAGGGTTCTCAGCCCCAGCATTTT
TRBJ1-2,.,TRBD1,TRBV30,CAWKGQGGNYGYTF,TGTGCCTGGAAGGGACAGGGGGGTAACTATGGCTACACCTTC
TRBJ1-1,.,.,TRBV19,CASSFPVSGNTEAFF,TGTGCCAGTAGTTTTCCGGTCAGCGGGAACACTGAAGCTTTCTTT
TRBJ2-5,.,TRBD1,TRBV7-9,CASSLAGTVRQETQYF,TGTGCCAGCAGCTTAGCGGGGACAGTTCGGCAAGAGACCCAGTACTTC
TRBJ2-1,few,TRBD2,TRBV19,CASTPLYREGDEQFF,TGTGCCAGTACCCCACTCTATCGGGAGGGGGATGAGCAGTTCTTC
TRBJ2-7,.,TRBD2,TRBV7-9,CAWAGGSGTTYEQYF,TGTGCTTGGGCGGGAGGTTCAGGGACAACCTACGAGCAGTACTTC
TRBJ2-5,.,TRBD2,TRBV2,CASSVGTSGRVGETQYF,TGTGCCAGCAGTGTGGGGACTAGCGGGAGGGTCGGGGAGACCCAGTACTTC
TRBJ2-3,.,.,TRBV6-4,CASSDSWRETDTQYF,TGTGCCAGCAGTGACTCGTGGAGGGAGACAGATACGCAGTATTTT
TRBJ2-1,.,TRBD2,TRBV4-3,CASSPGLGGSSEQFF,TGCGCCAGCAGCCCCGGACTAGGAGGTTCAAGTGAGCAGTTCTTC
TRBJ2-3,.,TRBD2,TRBV10-3,CAVTSVDTQYF,TGTGCCGTAACTAGCGTAGATACGCAGTATTTT
TRBJ1-1,.,.,TRBV6-5,CASAGGYTEAFF,TGTGCCAGCGCCGGGGGTTACACTGAAGCTTTCTTT
TRBJ1-1,.,TRBD1,TRBV7-6,CASSQGQGVAMNTEAFF,TGTGCCAGCAGCCAGGGACAGGGAGTAGCTATGAACACTGAAGCTTTCTTT
TRBJ1-5,.,TRBD1,TRBV5-1,CASSFGTGGENQPQHF,TGCGCCAGCAGCTTCGGGACAGGGGGCGAGAATCAGCCCCAGCATTTT
TRBJ2-5,.,.,TRBV2,CASTPGGIQETQYF,TGTGCCAGCACCCCCGGGGGAATTCAAGAGACCCAGTACTTC
TRBJ1-1,few,.,TRBV30,CAWIQTGNKAFF,TGTGCCTGGATTCAAACAGGAAACAAAGCTTTCTTT
TRBJ2-7,once,.,TRBV7-9,CASSLGTTGNEQYF,TGTGCCAGCAGCTTAGGGACCACAGGGAACGAGCAGTACTTC
TRBJ2-7,.,.,TRBV7-6,CASSMGVEAPDEQYF,TGTGCCAGCAGCATGGGAGTGGAAGCCCCTGACGAGCAGTACTTC
TRBJ1-1,once,.,TRBV30,CAWGPDMNTEAFF,TGTGCCTGGGGGCCGGACATGAACACTGAAGCTTTCTTT
TRBJ1-3,.,TRBD1,TRBV30,CAWRRQGAGGNTIYF,TGTGCCTGGAGGAGACAGGGGGCTGGTGGAAACACCATATATTTT
TRBJ2-1,.,.,TRBV5-1,CASSLLPTRQARSEQFF,TGCGCCAGCAGCTTGCTACCAACCCGACAGGCCCGGTCCGAGCAGTTCTTC
TRBJ2-1,few,.,TRBV10-3,CAIRPDGAYNEQFF,TGTGCCATCAGACCAGACGGAGCATACAATGAGCAGTTCTTC